The clone carrying this T cell receptor (beta chain) was observed a handful of times. Its specificity is unknown. MiXCR, applied by TCRdb to the RACE reads, yields one record per CDR3 protein. The data contain approximately 80,000 distinct CDR3 sequences, about 7.5% of them singletons. These data come from a study of human T cells and chemical hapten exposure. Study-level information: The patch tests put 0.01% DPC on the skin of the upper back and were read 6 days later.

The CDR3 totals 13 residues. Per germline, CDR1 ENHRY and CDR2 SYGVKD. Trimming cost V 6 bases and J 0 bases, with 6 bases left between them. This sample's time point: patch test 1, 2 weeks after DPC sensitization. Treatment noted: therapeutic diphenylcyclopropenone sensitization with weekly scalp DPC. Donation of samples came from alopecia patients who were 18 to 70 years old and suitable for DPC. Findings of the study overall: Expanded TCRs made up significantly more big CDR3 similarity clusters than controls did. TCRs exceeding a frequency of 1 in 1000 stayed unchanged under DPC sensitization.

The rearrangement uses TRBV10-3 and TRBJ1-3; D unclear. This receptor was taken from a woman aged 25 to 39 with alopecia areata. Some clones in this sample may be carry-over from other donors' samples. The specimen comprised whole blood, sampled in connection with sensitization to the hapten diphenylcyclopropenone (DPC). CDR3 protein: CAIRETSGNTIYF. The CDR3 DNA is TGTGCCATCAGAGAGACCTCTGGAAACACCATATATTTT.